This T cell receptor (beta chain) came from a study of early T cells in non-severe SARS-CoV-2 infection. Study-level information: Unpaired chains resulted from sequencing bulk RNA of unsorted whole blood.

V dropped 6 bases and J dropped 6; count of bases not matched to a gene: 5. The CDR3 has 14 amino acids. The germline gives CDR1 MNHNY, CDR2 SVGAGI (reference sequence). Attachment of unique molecular identifiers to individual cDNA molecules was performed. MiXCR, run by TCRdb on the 5' RACE reads, gives a single entry per CDR3 protein. The table includes approximately 20,000 distinct CDR3 sequences, more than 4% detected once. Broader study findings: VDJdb matching favored anti-spike CD8 responses, missing private and CD4 specificities.

This clonotype was seen repeatedly, ten times or more. The target antigen is unknown. The clonotype comes from an adult who was a healthcare worker with PCR-confirmed SARS-CoV-2 infection or an uninfected control (not recorded which). V usage is TRBV6-6 and J usage is TRBJ1-6, with 7 bases matching TRBD1. Sequenced: whole blood. CDR3 bases: TGTGCCAGCAGGGGGACAGCCCCTAATTCACCCCTCCACTTT. Translated, it gives CASRGTAPNSPLHF.